This T cell receptor (beta chain) was captured by sequencing in a study of graft-versus-host responses after intestinal transplantation listed by TCRdb under 2021. Background for the entire study: Recipients received multivisceral, liver-intestinal, or isolated intestinal transplants. All recipients received anti-thymocyte globulin induction followed by maintenance tacrolimus and steroids for about three years. After intestinal transplantation, graft-versus-host and host-versus-graft alloreactive T cell clones in the graft, circulation and bone marrow were tracked using bulk TCR-beta CDR3 sequencing. Alloreactive clones were identified by sequencing pre-transplant mixed lymphocyte reaction products and comparing these products with unstimulated pre-transplant donor and recipient T cells. The cohort enrolled 20 to 25 intestinal transplant recipients, one of whom was a retransplant, and 3 patients without pretransplant specimens were excluded. Donor T cell macrochimerism was defined as a peak of at least 4% donor T cells among recipient peripheral blood mononuclear cells. Rather than going through the commercial service, samples from three later patients were sequenced in-house on an Illumina MiSeq and processed with MiXCR. The study at large found these results: Conclusions were limited by the relatively low number and heterogeneity of intestinal transplant patients. Early after transplant, peak levels of circulating GvH clones were found to be associated with declines in HvG clones. GvH clones were detected in recipient bone marrow, and some of these GvH clones were observed earlier in ileal mucosa or blood, consistent with an intestinal mucosal origin. In the allografts of patients with donor T cell macrochimerism, GvH to HvG T cell clonal ratios were high.

The sample's time point label is to be understood as: cells obtained before transplantation from donor or recipient. CD3+CD4+ and CD3+CD8+ populations were FACS-sorted from unstimulated pre-transplant donor and recipient cells taken from spleen or lymph nodes. From the cysteine up to the phenylalanine, the CDR3 has a length of 16 residues. Kept here is only the CDR3 DNA, which spans 48 bases and is read in frame from base 1. Trimming costs V 4 bases and J 0 bases, and their ends lie 15 bases apart. In the germline V gene, CDR1 corresponds to MNHNS and CDR2 to SASEGT. To prepare the library, the immunoSEQ multiplex PCR assay was applied. For most patients, genomic DNA was isolated using the Qiagen DNeasy Blood and Tissue Kit and was shipped frozen to Adaptive Biotechnologies for TCR sequencing. For most patients, high-throughput TCR-beta CDR3 sequencing of genomic DNA was performed by Adaptive Biotechnologies. Per the source publication's procedure: TCR sequencing data for roughly 17 patients were retrieved from Adaptive's ImmunoSEQ software; three other patients were processed with MiXCR and VDJtools. CD4 versus CD8 sorting errors were corrected by removing sequences found in both subsets at a frequency ratio below 5:1. Because the origin of CDR3 nucleotide sequences shared between donor and recipient could not be assigned, those sequences were removed. At least 2-fold expansion over unstimulated cells and a minimum CFSE-low frequency of 0.002% (template counts) or 0.001% (read counts) were required for clones to be classified as alloreactive. Clones detected in sequenced pre-transplant spleen, lymph node, or MLR CFSE-low populations of the donor or recipient were defined as mappable. The cumulative frequency of alloreactive clones was calculated as a percentage of all sequences, weighted by copy number. TCRdb holds this immuneACCESS table with in-frame rearrangements only. Some clones are missing; in checked studies, unresolved V genes explain under half, and the rest has no known cause. V, J and clone size derive from that table, while D and trimming were established from the DNA sequence. In this sample the table shows 99,000 or so clones, roughly 90% of which occur a single time. Approximately 0.88% of the sample comes from the top ten.

About this clone: The antigen this receptor binds is unknown. The sample holds no much larger clone one base away, and base qualities are not on file.

The sample here was unstimulated CD4+ T cells sorted from spleen or lymph node cells, taken before intestinal transplant. This clonotype was obtained from a human donor who received an intestinal transplant. The receptor chain draws on TRBV6-1 and TRBJ1-1, and perhaps TRBD1 as D gene, on 6 matching bases. The CDR3 is CASSAQRGALNTEAFF. The nucleotide sequence is TGTGCCAGCAGTGCACAGCGGGGGGCATTGAACACTGAAGCTTTCTTT.